The next 8 T cell receptor beta chains were all read from a single sample in a study of shared T cell receptors in the human thymus. Clones were read by immunoSEQ multiplex PCR, and TCRdb kept only the in-frame ones, dropping some. Counted here are 720,000 or so clones, approximately 85% occurring once; the ten biggest clones make up over 0.008%. These data also formed part of another study, on human thymus T cells.

Input material: thymocytes. These receptors originate from a girl under two years old with a congenital heart defect.

As concerns this clone: One junction end does not reproduce the germline sequence, and a read error may be involved. The same CDR3 also results from other DNA sequences found in this sample. The chain carries TRBV6-1 and TRBJ1-6, with 11 bases fitting TRBD1. The CDR3 runs to 19 residues. Germline loops: CDR1 MNHNS, CDR2 SASEGT. As DNA, the CDR3 is TGTGCCAGCAGTGGGGACAGGGGGTTTGAAAGCTCCTATAATTCCCCCCTCCACTTT. As protein: CASSGDRGFESSYNSPLHF.

This chain connects TRBV5-5 to TRBJ1-1; D remains ambiguous. CDR3 length: 10 residues. Germline lookup yields CDR1 SGHKS and CDR2 YYEKEE (reference sequence). V was cut by 2 bases and J by 7 bases, with 3 bases left in between. In DNA form, the CDR3 reads TGTGCCAGCAGCTTTAATGAAGCTTTCTTT. Protein product: CASSFNEAFF.

This clone was recorded a few times. The V and J genes are TRBV6-6 and TRBJ1-2; no clear D. CDR1 and CDR2 from the germline V gene are MNHNY and SVGAGI (reference sequence). V lost 6 bases, J lost 7 bases, and 21 bases lay in between. The CDR3 extends over 15 amino acids. The CDR3 region has the DNA TGTGCCAGCAGCAAAAGCAAGAGGTCCCCTTCTGGCTACACCTTC. As protein: CASSKSKRSPSGYTF.

This sequence joins TRBV27 and TRBJ1-1; 11 bases are a match to TRBD1. From germline, CDR1 is MNHEY and CDR2 SMNVEV (reference sequence). The trim removed 3 bases at V and 0 bases at J, leaving 9 bases unmatched. The length of the CDR3 is 18 residues. CDR3 amino acids: CASSFTGGTGGMNTEAFF. CDR3 nucleotides: TGTGCCAGCAGTTTTACCGGGGGGACAGGGGGTATGAACACTGAAGCTTTCTTT.

This clone has more than one count but fewer than ten. The gene calls are TRBV30 and TRBJ1-3, with a tentative D call TRBD1 (6 bases). The CDR3 is 15 residues long. Per germline, CDR1 GTSNPN and CDR2 SVGIG (reference sequence). The ends were cut back, 3 bases at V and 4 bases at J, with 16 bases in the middle. CDR3 bases: TGTGCCTGGAGCCATGGGAGGGGGTCCGGAAACACCATATATTTT. Its protein product is CAWSHGRGSGNTIYF.

V is TRBV6-1 and J is TRBJ2-3; 14 bases are shared with TRBD2. This CDR3 has 19 residues. Germline loops: CDR1 MNHNS, CDR2 SASEGT. V gave up 4 bases and J gave up 5 bases; unmatched junction bases: 14. The chain's CDR3 is CASSGLFPGLAGAGDTQYF. The CDR3 DNA reads TGTGCCAGCAGTGGTTTATTTCCGGGACTAGCGGGGGCCGGAGATACGCAGTATTTT.

The V and J genes are TRBV12-5 and TRBJ2-3; 15 bases match TRBD2. Germline V CDR1 and CDR2: LGHNT, FRNRAP. The CDR3 spans 16 residues. The V segment lost 6 bases and the J segment 5 bases; nucleotides outside the gene matches: 6. CDR3 nucleotide sequence: TGTGCTAGTGGAGACGGGACTAGCGGGGGGCTAGATACGCAGTATTTT. The encoded protein is CASGDGTSGGLDTQYF.

The genes are TRBV10-3 and TRBJ2-2; the D gene is possibly TRBD1 (6 bases). Germline CDR1 reads ENHRY; CDR2 reads SYGVKD. V lost 6 bases, J lost 7 bases, and 15 bases lay in between. This CDR3 region has 14 residues. For the CDR3, the DNA is TGTGCCATCAGGGGGACACCTAAGCTCGGGGAGCTGTTTTTT. Translated: CAIRGTPKLGELFF.